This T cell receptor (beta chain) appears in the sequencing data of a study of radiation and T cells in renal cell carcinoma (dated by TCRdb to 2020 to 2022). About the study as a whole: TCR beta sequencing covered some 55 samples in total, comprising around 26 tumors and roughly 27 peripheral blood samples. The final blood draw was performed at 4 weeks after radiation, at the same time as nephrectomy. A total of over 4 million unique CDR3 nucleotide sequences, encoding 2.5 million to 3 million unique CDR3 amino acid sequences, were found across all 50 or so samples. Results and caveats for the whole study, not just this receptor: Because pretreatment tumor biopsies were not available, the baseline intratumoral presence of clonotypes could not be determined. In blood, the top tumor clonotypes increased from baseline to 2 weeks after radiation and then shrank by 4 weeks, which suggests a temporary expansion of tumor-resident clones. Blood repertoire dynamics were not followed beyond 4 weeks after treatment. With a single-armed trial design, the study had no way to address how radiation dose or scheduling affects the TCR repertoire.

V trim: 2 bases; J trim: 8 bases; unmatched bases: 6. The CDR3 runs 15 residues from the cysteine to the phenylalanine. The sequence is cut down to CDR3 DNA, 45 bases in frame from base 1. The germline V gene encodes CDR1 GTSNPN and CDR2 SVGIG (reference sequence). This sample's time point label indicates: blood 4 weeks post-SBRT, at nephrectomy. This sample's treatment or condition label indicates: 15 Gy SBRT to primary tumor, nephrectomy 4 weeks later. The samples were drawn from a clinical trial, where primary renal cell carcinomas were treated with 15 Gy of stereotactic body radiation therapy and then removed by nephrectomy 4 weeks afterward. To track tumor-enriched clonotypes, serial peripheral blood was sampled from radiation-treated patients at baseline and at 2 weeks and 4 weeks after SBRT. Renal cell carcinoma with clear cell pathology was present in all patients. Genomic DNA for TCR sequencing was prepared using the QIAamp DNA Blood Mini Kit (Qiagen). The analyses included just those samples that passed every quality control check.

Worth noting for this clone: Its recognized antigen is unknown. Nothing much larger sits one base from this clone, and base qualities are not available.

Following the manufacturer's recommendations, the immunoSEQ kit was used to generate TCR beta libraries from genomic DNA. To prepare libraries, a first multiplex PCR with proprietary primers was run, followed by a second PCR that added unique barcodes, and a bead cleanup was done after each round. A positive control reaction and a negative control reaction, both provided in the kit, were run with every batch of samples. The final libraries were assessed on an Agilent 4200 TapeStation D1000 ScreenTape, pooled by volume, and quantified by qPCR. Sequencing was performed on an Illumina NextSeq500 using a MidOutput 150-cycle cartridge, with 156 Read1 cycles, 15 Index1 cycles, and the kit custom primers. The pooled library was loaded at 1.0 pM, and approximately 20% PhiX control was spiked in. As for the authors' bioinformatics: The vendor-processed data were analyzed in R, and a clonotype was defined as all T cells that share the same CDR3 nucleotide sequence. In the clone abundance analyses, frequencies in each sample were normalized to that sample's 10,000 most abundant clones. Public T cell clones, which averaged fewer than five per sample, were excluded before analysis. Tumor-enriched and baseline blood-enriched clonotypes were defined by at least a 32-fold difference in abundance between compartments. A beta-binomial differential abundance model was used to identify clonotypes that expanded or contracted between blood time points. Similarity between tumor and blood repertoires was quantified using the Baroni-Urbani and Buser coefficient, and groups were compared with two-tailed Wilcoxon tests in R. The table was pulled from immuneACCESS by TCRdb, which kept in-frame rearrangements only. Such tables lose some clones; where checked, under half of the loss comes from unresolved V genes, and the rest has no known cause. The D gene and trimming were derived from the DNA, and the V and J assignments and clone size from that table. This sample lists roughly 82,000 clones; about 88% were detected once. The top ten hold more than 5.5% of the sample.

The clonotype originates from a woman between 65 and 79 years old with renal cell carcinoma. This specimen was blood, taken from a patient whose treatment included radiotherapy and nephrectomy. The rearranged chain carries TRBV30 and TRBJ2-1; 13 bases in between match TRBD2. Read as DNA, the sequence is TGTGCCTGGAGTCCCGGGACTAGCGGGGTCTATGAGCAGTTCTTC. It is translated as CAWSPGTSGVYEQFF.